The clone carrying this T cell receptor (beta chain) came up once. The antigen is not known. The record originates from a study of OX40 agonist ivuxolimab in advanced cancers. Across the study: Patients were dosed intravenously with ivuxolimab at 0.01 to 10 mg/kg every 2 weeks. Broader study findings: In CD8+ T cells, expanded clones were on average more numerous than in CD4+.

Germline CDR1 and CDR2: MDHEN and SYDVKM. This CDR3 contains 17 residues. J was trimmed by 6 bases and V by 5 bases; bases with no gene match: 19. Here immunoSEQ multiplex PCR was the method, and the copy in TCRdb shows in-frame clones only, minus some. The table has around 53,000 clones, roughly 83% seen once. The J gene is TRBJ2-7, the V gene TRBV28; 7 nucleotides line up with TRBD2. The TCR comes from an adult with an advanced solid tumor such as melanoma, head and neck, liver or kidney cancer. The specimen comprised CD4+ or CD8+ T cells sorted from blood, sampled in a trial of the OX40 agonist ivuxolimab. The CDR3 reads CASSPRWLAAPSGEQYF. In DNA form, the CDR3 reads TGTGCCAGCAGTCCGCGTTGGCTAGCGGCACCCTCTGGCGAGCAGTACTTC.